Presented here are 26 T cell receptor beta chains from one specimen sequenced in a study of cytomegalovirus exposure and HLA in healthy donors. The PCR was carried out with 60 Vbeta primers and 13 Jbeta primers. Sequenced by immunoSEQ multiplex PCR; TCRdb stores in-frame clones only, minus some. The sample lists some 45,000 clones, 87% occurring once. Sequencing was performed on PBMCs. These receptors originate from a woman in her 40s in good health and CMV-seropositive.

This clone was found once. CDR3 region: CASGLDRNRLSSGANVLTF. The CDR3 nucleotides read TGTGCTAGTGGTTTAGATCGGAACAGGTTAAGTTCTGGGGCCAACGTCCTGACTTTC. The chain is built from TRBV12-5 and TRBJ2-6, with a tentative D call TRBD1 (5 bases). CDR3 length: 19 residues. The germline gives CDR1 LGHNT, CDR2 FRNRAP. The V and J ends lost 3 bases and 1 base respectively, with 19 bases between them.

This chain joins TRBV7-6 and TRBJ2-5; a possible D gene is TRBD1 (5 bases). Deletions cut 5 bases from V and 5 bases from J, with 24 bases between. The CDR3 is 17 residues long. CDR1 and CDR2 from the germline V gene are SGHVS and FNYEAQ. The chain's CDR3 is CASSPPTVGSAGETQYF. The CDR3 DNA is TGTGCCAGCAGCCCACCGACGGTGGGATCAGCAGGGGAGACCCAGTACTTC.

This chain's CDR3 is CASSKEVGVAFF. CDR3 DNA: TGTGCCAGCAGCAAAGAGGTCGGGGTAGCTTTCTTT. The chain recombines TRBV21-1 with TRBJ1-1. TRBV21-1 is a documented pseudogene. The CDR3 spans 12 residues.

The chain has TRBV5-4 and TRBJ1-1; tentative D call: TRBD1 (5 bases). Germline CDR1 SGHNT, CDR2 YYREEE (reference sequence). The CDR3 has 13 residues. V lost 0 bases to trimming and J lost 4 bases, with 7 bases between them. The CDR3: CASSLAQGTEAFF. Written as DNA, the CDR3 is TGTGCCAGCAGCTTGGCCCAGGGCACTGAAGCTTTCTTT.

The CDR3 nucleotides are TGTGCCAGCAGAGACAGACAGGGGGGAATGAACACTGAAGCTTTCTTT. Residues: CASRDRQGGMNTEAFF. This rearrangement joins TRBV5-6 to TRBJ1-1; 9 nucleotides align to TRBD1. With 5 bases clipped from V and 0 bases from J, the junction kept 8 bases outside the gene matches. This CDR3 contains 16 residues. CDR1 SGHDT and CDR2 YYEEEE come from the germline V gene. Drawing the rest from reference TRBV5-6 and TRBJ1-1, the complete variable domain is DAGVTQSPTHLIKTRGQQVTLRCSPKSGHDTVSWYQQALGQGPQFIFQYYEEEERQRGNFPDRFSGHQFPNYSSELNVNALLLGDSALYLCASRDRQGGMNTEAFFGQGTRLTVV.

The chain is built from TRBV6-6 and TRBJ1-2; no firm D call. CDR1 is MNHNY and CDR2 is SVGAGI in the germline V gene (reference sequence). There are 16 residues in the CDR3. Trimming removed 4 bases at V and 9 bases at J, with 24 bases between. The CDR3 region is CASSLRLDGSWYCYTF. In DNA form, the CDR3 reads TGTGCCAGCAGTTTACGACTGGATGGCAGTTGGTATTGCTACACCTTC.

This chain joins TRBV6-5 and TRBJ1-2, with a tentative D call TRBD1 (5 bases). The CDR3 spans 13 residues. Germline lookup yields CDR1 MNHEY and CDR2 SVGAGI. V lost 5 bases to trimming and J lost 7 bases, with 14 bases between them. The CDR3 loop reads CASSRTRVVGYTF. DNA for the CDR3: TGTGCCAGCAGTAGAACCAGGGTGGTTGGCTACACCTTC.

The V and J genes are TRBV18 and TRBJ2-5; TRBD2 might be the D (6 bases). V dropped 6 bases and J dropped 4 bases, with 12 bases sitting between them. Germline CDR1 reads KGHSH; CDR2 reads LQKENI. The CDR3 totals 13 residues. In DNA, the CDR3 is TGTGCCAGCTCTACCGGGGGTGGAGAGACCCAGTACTTC. This codes for CASSTGGGETQYF.

The V call is TRBV15, the J call TRBJ2-1, with 8 bases aligning to TRBD2. Germline lookup yields CDR1 LNHNV and CDR2 YYDKDF (reference sequence). The CDR3 covers 15 residues. The V segment lost 5 bases and the J segment 4 bases; nucleotides outside the gene matches: 7. In nucleotides, the CDR3 is TGTGCCACCAGCCCGGGAGGGCCTCGGTACAATGAGCAGTTCTTC. Its protein is CATSPGGPRYNEQFF.

The gene calls are TRBV27 and TRBJ1-1, with a tentative D call TRBD1 (6 bases). There are 15 residues in the CDR3. V was trimmed by 0 bases and J by 4 bases, leaving 12 bases between them. CDR1 and CDR2 from the germline V gene are MNHEY and SMNVEV (reference sequence). The CDR3 here is CASSLSGGAGTEAFF. The CDR3 nucleotides are TGTGCCAGCAGTTTATCGGGGGGGGCGGGCACTGAAGCTTTCTTT.

The chain links TRBV18 to TRBJ2-1, with 9 bases that match TRBD2. J gave up 8 bases and V 4 bases, and 9 bases lay outside the gene matches. Germline V gives CDR1 KGHSH, CDR2 LQKENI. CDR3 length equals 15 residues. The CDR3 DNA reads as TGTGCCAGCTCACGGTCGCTAGCGGGGAAGGATGAGCAGTTCTTC. Translating it yields CASSRSLAGKDEQFF.

As concerns this clone: Other DNA sequences in the sample encode the same CDR3. The V gene is TRBV21-1, the J gene TRBJ2-7; TRBD1 reflects the table's D call only, with no check against the DNA. TRBV21-1 is noted as a pseudogene. The CDR3 covers 15 residues. This chain's CDR3 is CASTIGKGPAYEQYF. CDR3 in DNA: TGTGCCAGCACCATAGGGAAGGGGCCAGCCTACGAGCAGTACTTC.

This CDR3 is CASSLRGGQYF. The CDR3 bases are TGTGCCAGCAGTTTAAGAGGAGGGCAGTACTTC. V gene TRBV28 combines with J gene TRBJ2-7; possibly TRBD2 for D (5 bases). Germline V CDR1 and CDR2: MDHEN, SYDVKM. V dropped 2 bases and J dropped 9 bases, with 8 bases sitting between them. The CDR3 length is 11 residues.

This chain connects TRBV11-1 to TRBJ2-5; TRBD2 matches 8 bases. Losses at the gene ends were 5 bases for V and 5 bases for J; bases not matched to a gene: 19. This CDR3 comprises 18 residues. Germline V CDR1 and CDR2: SGHAT, FQDESV (reference sequence). The DNA for the CDR3 is TGTGCCAGCAGCCTCCGGGGCCAGGTCAGCGGGAGAGAGGAGACCCAGTACTTC. Residues: CASSLRGQVSGREETQYF.

This chain connects TRBV18 to TRBJ2-5; D possibly corresponds to TRBD2 (6 bases). V was clipped by 3 bases and J by 4 bases, with 18 bases between them. The germline gives CDR1 KGHSH, CDR2 LQKENI. This CDR3 region has 16 residues. The CDR3 is CASSPQGRVAAETQYF. In DNA, the CDR3 is TGTGCCAGCTCACCCCAGGGCCGGGTAGCGGCAGAGACCCAGTACTTC.

This chain uses TRBV5-1 with TRBJ2-1; D ambiguous. The CDR3 totals 14 residues. V was cut by 4 bases and J by 2 bases, with 10 bases left in between. Germline values: CDR1 SGHRS, CDR2 YFSETQ. This CDR3 is CASSPEKAYNEQFF. CDR3 bases: TGCGCCAGCAGCCCGGAGAAGGCCTACAATGAGCAGTTCTTC. Full variable domain (outside the CDR3, taken from reference TRBV5-1 and TRBJ2-1): KAGVTQTPRYLIKTRGQQVTLSCSPISGHRSVSWYQQTPGQGLQFLFEYFSETQRNKGNFPGRFSGRQFSNSRSEMNVSTLELGDSALYLCASSPEKAYNEQFFGPGTRLTVL.

The rearrangement joins TRBV2 to TRBJ2-2; TRBD2 matches 12 bases. The V gene's germline CDR1 is SNHLY and CDR2 FYNNEI. CDR3 length: 15 amino acids. With 6 bases clipped from V and 6 bases from J, the junction kept 5 bases outside the gene matches. CDR3 loop: CASRETSGRPGELFF. CDR3 bases: TGTGCCAGCAGGGAGACTAGCGGGAGACCCGGGGAGCTGTTTTTT.

This clone has just a few counts. The V and J genes are TRBV2 and TRBJ1-2; 7 nucleotides line up with TRBD1. The ends lost 3 bases at V and 6 bases at J; junction bases unmatched: 13. The germline V gene has CDR1 SNHLY and CDR2 FYNNEI. CDR3 size: 16 residues. CDR3 nucleotide sequence: TGTGCCAGCAGTGATGACAGGGACAGTGTGGTGAATGGCTACACCTTC. This codes for CASSDDRDSVVNGYTF.

The gene calls are TRBV7-9 and TRBJ1-4; D perhaps matches TRBD1 (5 bases). The germline V gene has CDR1 SEHNR and CDR2 FQNEAQ (reference sequence). This CDR3 has 14 residues. V dropped 3 bases and J dropped 4 bases, with 9 bases sitting between them. The CDR3 reads CASSFRQNNEKLFF. DNA for the CDR3: TGTGCCAGCAGCTTTCGACAGAATAATGAAAAACTGTTTTTT. The full variable domain, with the rest looked up from reference TRBV7-9 and TRBJ1-4, is DTGVSQNPRHKITKRGQNVTFRCDPISEHNRLYWYRQTLGQGPEFLTYFQNEAQLEKSRLLSDRFSAERPKGSFSTLEIQRTEQGDSAMYLCASSFRQNNEKLFFGSGTQLSVL.

In this sample, this clone turned up a few times. V gene TRBV11-2 combines with J gene TRBJ2-7, with D perhaps matching TRBD2 (5 bases). Trimming shortened V by 10 bases and J by 3 bases, and 25 bases separated the two germline ends. Germline CDR1 is SGHAT and CDR2 is FQNNGV. The length of the CDR3 is 16 residues. CDR3 sequence reads: CAITIKGALGSYEQYF. The CDR3 bases are TGTGCCATTACTATCAAAGGAGCTCTAGGGAGCTACGAGCAGTACTTC.

Within the sample, this clone is medium-sized. J is TRBJ1-5 and V is TRBV2, with D possibly being TRBD1 (6 bases). The CDR3 is 15 residues long. The V gene's germline CDR1 is SNHLY and CDR2 FYNNEI. V was shortened by 6 bases and J by 7 bases, with 19 bases between the two germline ends. The CDR3 protein is CASRGIQGKDQPQHF. In nucleotides, the CDR3 is TGTGCCAGCAGGGGAATACAGGGTAAAGACCAGCCCCAGCATTTT.

Remarks on this clone: The junction and the germline gene differ at one end; a read error may be behind it. The chain combines TRBV7-9 with TRBJ2-2, with TRBD2 identical over 9 bases. CDR3 length: 16 amino acids. The V gene's germline CDR1 is SEHNR and CDR2 FQNEAQ (reference sequence). In DNA, the CDR3 is TGTTCCAGCAGCCGCAATAGCGGGAGTGTGGCCGGGGAGCTGTTTTTT. Its translation is CSSSRNSGSVAGELFF.

V usage is TRBV10-1 and J usage is TRBJ2-1; D is possibly TRBD1 (6 bases). Germline CDR1 WNHNN, CDR2 SYGVQD (reference sequence). V lost 8 bases to trimming and J lost 8 bases, with 16 bases between them. The CDR3 is 13 residues long. CDR3 nucleotides: TGCGCCAGCCCGTTGGGGGCAAGGGATGAGCAGTTCTTC. Protein sequence: CASPLGARDEQFF.

The genes are TRBV19 and TRBJ2-1, with D possibly TRBD2 on 6 matching bases. This CDR3 has 14 residues. Germline V gives CDR1 LNHDA, CDR2 SQIVND (reference sequence). Trimming shortened V by 6 bases and J by 3 bases, and 12 bases separated the two germline ends. CDR3 amino acids: CASRDGTFYNEQFF. The CDR3 bases are TGTGCCAGTAGAGACGGGACTTTCTACAATGAGCAGTTCTTC.

This chain joins TRBV19 and TRBJ2-7; weak D call: TRBD1 (5 bases). V dropped 3 bases and J dropped 6 bases, with 18 bases sitting between them. Per germline, CDR1 LNHDA and CDR2 SQIVND (reference sequence). The CDR3 spans 15 residues. DNA of the CDR3: TGTGCCAGTAGTATCCTCCTGGGGCAGGCGGCCGAGCAGTACTTC. Protein product: CASSILLGQAAEQYF.

The chain has TRBV19 and TRBJ2-3; the match to TRBD2 covers 13 bases. This CDR3 contains 19 residues. V lost 3 bases to trimming and J lost 5 bases; unmatched junction nucleotides: 14. CDR1 is LNHDA and CDR2 is SQIVND in the germline V gene (reference sequence). The DNA of the CDR3 is TGTGCCAGTAGTATGGCCGGGACTAGCGGGACGATGCGTGGAGATACGCAGTATTTT. It yields the protein CASSMAGTSGTMRGDTQYF.